This T cell receptor beta chain appears in the sequencing data of a study of control samples from healthy donors and cancer patients. Trimming at V came to 5 bases and at J to 2 bases, leaving 4 bases not matched to a gene. CDR3 length equals 14 residues. Germline CDR1 and CDR2: SGHAT and FQNNGV. Method: immunoSEQ multiplex PCR; TCRdb's copy keeps in-frame clones and lacks some. The table shows more than 65,000 clones, with 83% occurring only once. This TCR was recovered from a man aged 60 to 69 in good health. This rearrangement joins TRBV11-2 to TRBJ2-3; 7 bases map to TRBD2. The source material was blood. CDR3 coding DNA: TGTGCCAGCAGCGGACTAGGCAACACAGATACGCAGTATTTT. It translates to CASSGLGNTDTQYF.